The 25 T cell receptor beta chains below come from one sample, sequenced in a study of cytomegalovirus exposure and HLA in healthy donors. The primer mix had 60 Vbeta and 13 Jbeta primers. Assay used: immunoSEQ multiplex PCR; TCRdb lists only in-frame clones, some missing. The sample includes 100,000 to 140,000 clones, 82% seen only once; the top ten take about 2.5%. Sequencing input: PBMCs. The source is a man aged 25-45 years in good health and CMV-seropositive.

The chain carries TRBV2 and TRBJ2-1, with 10 bases that match TRBD2. The CDR3 runs to 15 residues. Unmatched junction bases numbered 5, after V lost 7 bases and J lost 2 bases. Germline loops: CDR1 SNHLY, CDR2 FYNNEI. DNA for the CDR3: TGTGCCAGCATAGGAGCGGGGGGGGCCTACAATGAGCAGTTCTTC. This codes for CASIGAGGAYNEQFF. The full variable domain, in which reference TRBV2 and TRBJ2-1 provide the parts outside the CDR3, is EPEVTQTPSHQVTQMGQEVILRCVPISNHLYFYWYRQILGQKVEFLVSFYNNEISEKSEIFDDQFSVERPDGSNFTLKIRSTKLEDSAMYFCASIGAGGAYNEQFFGPGTRLTVL.

This sequence joins TRBV11-3 and TRBJ1-6; TRBD1 is a possible D gene (6 bases). V lost 5 bases, J lost 7 bases, and 18 bases lay in between. The CDR3 length is 16 residues. Germline V gene lookup returns CDR1 SGHNT and CDR2 YENEEA. CDR3 region: CASSTKTGFKNSPLHF. CDR3 in DNA: TGTGCCAGCAGCACGAAGACAGGTTTCAAGAATTCACCCCTCCACTTT.

The V and J genes are TRBV11-2 and TRBJ2-3, with TRBD2 matching 12 bases. This CDR3 contains 15 residues. V was pared by 7 bases and J by 4 bases, with 6 bases of the junction left unmatched. Germline V gives CDR1 SGHAT, CDR2 FQNNGV. As DNA, the CDR3 is TGTGCCAGCACCTCCCTAGCGGGGGGGCCAGATACGCAGTATTTT. Residues: CASTSLAGGPDTQYF.

This clone was counted only a few times. V gene TRBV7-2 combines with J gene TRBJ2-1; the D gene is possibly TRBD1 (5 bases). V was cut by 4 bases and J by 9 bases, with 19 bases left in between. Germline CDR1 is SGHTA and CDR2 is FQGNSA. The CDR3 is 15 residues long. This CDR3 reads CASSSPGSSRGEQFF. CDR3 in DNA: TGTGCCAGCAGCTCCCCTGGCAGCTCTAGGGGTGAGCAGTTCTTC.

This clone was seen only a few times. This chain connects TRBV10-3 to TRBJ2-7; D might be TRBD1 (5 bases). Germline V gene sequence: CDR1 ENHRY, CDR2 SYGVKD. Trimming removed 6 bases from V and 3 bases from J, with 15 bases in between. The CDR3 has 14 residues. CDR3 protein: CAISQTGTIYEQYF. The CDR3 DNA reads TGTGCCATCAGCCAAACAGGCACCATCTACGAGCAGTACTTC.

In DNA, the CDR3 is TGTGCCAGCAGTGCGGCGGGGATGAGCACAGATACGCAGTATTTT. Translated, it gives CASSAAGMSTDTQYF. The V gene is TRBV2, the J gene TRBJ2-3; D might be TRBD2 (6 bases). The CDR3 contains 15 residues. Trimming left V 4 bases short and J 0 bases short, with 11 bases between. The germline gives CDR1 SNHLY, CDR2 FYNNEI. Together with reference TRBV2 and TRBJ2-3, the CDR3 gives the full variable domain: EPEVTQTPSHQVTQMGQEVILRCVPISNHLYFYWYRQILGQKVEFLVSFYNNEISEKSEIFDDQFSVERPDGSNFTLKIRSTKLEDSAMYFCASSAAGMSTDTQYFGPGTRLTVL.

This chain links TRBV5-1 with TRBJ2-1; 9 nucleotides agree with TRBD2. V lost 3 bases to trimming and J lost 9 bases; unmatched junction nucleotides: 10. The germline gives CDR1 SGHRS, CDR2 YFSETQ. The CDR3 runs 15 residues. CDR3 sequence: CASSSLRGGFGEQFF. The CDR3, as DNA: TGCGCCAGCAGCTCCCTGCGGGGGGGCTTTGGTGAGCAGTTCTTC.

This chain joins TRBV7-9 and TRBJ2-2; maybe TRBD1 (6 bases). The CDR3 is made up of 15 amino acids. Germline CDR1 and CDR2: SEHNR and FQNEAQ (reference sequence). With 4 bases removed from V and 3 bases from J, the gap between germline ends came to 12 bases. CDR3 nucleotide sequence: TGTGCCAGCAGCTACAGGGCTCTGGACACCGGGGAGCTGTTTTTT. As protein: CASSYRALDTGELFF.

The J gene is TRBJ1-2, the V gene TRBV2, with TRBD1 as a possible D gene (6 bases). This CDR3 comprises 13 residues. Per germline, CDR1 SNHLY and CDR2 FYNNEI. Trimming took 6 bases from V and 2 from J, leaving 10 bases between them. The CDR3 here is CASSGQFNYGYTF. In DNA form, the CDR3 reads TGTGCCAGCAGCGGACAGTTCAACTATGGCTACACCTTC.

This clone was counted a few times. The chain couples TRBV7-9 to TRBJ2-3; D not resolved. V lost 5 bases to trimming and J lost 3 bases, with 9 bases between them. The CDR3 is 13 amino acids. Germline V gene sequence: CDR1 SEHNR, CDR2 FQNEAQ (reference sequence). The DNA for the CDR3 is TGTGCCAGCAGCCCAAGCCATACAGATACGCAGTATTTT. Its protein is CASSPSHTDTQYF.

The genes are TRBV18 and TRBJ2-7; weak D call: TRBD1 (5 bases). Trimming stripped 2 bases from V and 3 bases from J, with 11 bases between. The CDR3 covers 14 residues. CDR1 KGHSH and CDR2 LQKENI come from the germline V gene. For the CDR3, the DNA is TGTGCCAGCTCACCAGGGGCAGGAGACTACGAGCAGTACTTC. Amino acid sequence: CASSPGAGDYEQYF.

The chain recombines TRBV5-1 with TRBJ2-3, with TRBD1 identical over 7 bases. From germline, CDR1 is SGHRS and CDR2 YFSETQ. J gave up 4 bases and V 2 bases, and 4 bases lay outside the gene matches. CDR3 length equals 14 residues. The CDR3 DNA follows: TGCGCCAGCAGCTTTGGCCAGGGGGCAGATACGCAGTATTTT. As protein: CASSFGQGADTQYF. Full variable domain (missing parts from reference TRBV5-1 and TRBJ2-3): KAGVTQTPRYLIKTRGQQVTLSCSPISGHRSVSWYQQTPGQGLQFLFEYFSETQRNKGNFPGRFSGRQFSNSRSEMNVSTLELGDSALYLCASSFGQGADTQYFGPGTRLTVL.

The CDR3 loop reads CASSQDRQGFNQPQHF. CDR3 DNA sequence: TGCGCCAGCAGCCAAGATCGTCAGGGGTTCAATCAGCCCCAGCATTTT. The rearrangement links TRBV4-1 to TRBJ1-5; D is perhaps TRBD1 (6 bases). Germline V CDR1 and CDR2: MGHRA, YSYEKL. The CDR3 length is 16 residues. Trimming shortened V by 0 bases and J by 3 bases, and 12 bases separated the two germline ends.

This rearrangement joins TRBV14 to TRBJ1-2; D is undetermined. CDR3 length: 13 residues. V was cut by 4 bases and J by 3 bases, with 9 bases left in between. Germline CDR1 is SGHDN and CDR2 is FVKESK. The CDR3 DNA sequence: TGTGCCAGCAGCCCTCAGCGGTACTATGGCTACACCTTC. Translating it yields CASSPQRYYGYTF.

V is TRBV5-4 and J is TRBJ1-6; D is uncertain. Germline CDR1 SGHNT, CDR2 YYREEE (reference sequence). The CDR3 consists of 17 residues. The V gene lost 0 bases and the J gene lost 0 bases, with 10 bases spanning the gap. The chain's CDR3 is CASSLERESSYNSPLHF. The CDR3 coding sequence is TGTGCCAGCAGCTTGGAGAGGGAGAGCTCCTATAATTCACCCCTCCACTTT.

The chain carries TRBV4-2 and TRBJ1-1, with D hard to call. Looked up from germline, CDR1 is LGHNA and CDR2 is YNFKEQ. Trimming took 4 bases from V and 4 from J, leaving 16 bases between them. This CDR3 has 15 residues. In DNA, the CDR3 is TGTGCCAGCAGCCGCCTCGGATGGGCTGGCACTGAAGCTTTCTTT. Translation: CASSRLGWAGTEAFF.

This chain uses TRBV5-5 with TRBJ1-2; the D gene is possibly TRBD1 (5 bases). This CDR3 contains 13 residues. Trimming removed 3 bases at V and 1 base at J, with 7 bases between. Germline CDR1 and CDR2: SGHKS and YYEKEE (reference sequence). CDR3 bases: TGTGCCAGCAGCTCTCAGGGTAACTATGGCTACACCTTC. This sequence encodes CASSSQGNYGYTF.

V usage is TRBV6-1 and J usage is TRBJ2-1; D not resolved. CDR1 is MNHNS and CDR2 is SASEGT in the germline V gene. V gave up 4 bases and J gave up 0 bases, with 10 bases separating them. The CDR3 contains 15 residues. CDR3 in DNA: TGTGCCAGCAGTGGACTGGCTGCCTCCTACAATGAGCAGTTCTTC. Its protein product is CASSGLAASYNEQFF.

The chain employs TRBV2 and TRBJ1-6, with D possibly matching TRBD1 (5 bases). The CDR3 is made up of 14 amino acids. With 4 bases removed from V and 7 bases from J, the gap between germline ends came to 11 bases. The germline V gene has CDR1 SNHLY and CDR2 FYNNEI. CDR3 protein: CASSVGEGNSPLHF. Written as DNA, the CDR3 is TGTGCCAGCAGTGTAGGGGAGGGCAATTCACCCCTCCACTTT.

The chain links TRBV10-1 to TRBJ2-1, with 10 bases fitting TRBD2. CDR1 and CDR2 (germline): WNHNN, SYGVQD (reference sequence). CDR3 size: 15 residues. The V segment lost 6 bases and the J segment 9 bases; nucleotides outside the gene matches: 11. DNA of the CDR3: TGCGCCAGCAGGGCCCCCGGGGCTAGCGGGGGTGAGCAGTTCTTC. As protein: CASRAPGASGGEQFF.

The genes are TRBV6-4 and TRBJ2-1, with 7 positions matching TRBD1. Germline CDR1 and CDR2: MRHNA and SNTAGT. V gave up 2 bases and J gave up 7 bases; unmatched junction bases: 2. The CDR3 is 13 residues long. CDR3 in amino acids: CASSDRDRNEQFF. The DNA for the CDR3 is TGTGCCAGCAGTGACCGGGACAGAAATGAGCAGTTCTTC.

The rearrangement uses TRBV12-5 and TRBJ2-6, with TRBD2 identical over 12 bases. J gave up 0 bases and V 2 bases, and 11 bases lay outside the gene matches. Per germline, CDR1 LGHNT and CDR2 FRNRAP. The CDR3 covers 21 residues. The CDR3: CASGLTPRGLAGSSGANVLTF. The CDR3 DNA follows: TGTGCTAGTGGTTTGACCCCCCGAGGACTAGCGGGGAGCTCTGGGGCCAACGTCCTGACTTTC. The variable domain in full, completed from reference TRBV12-5 and TRBJ2-6, reads DARVTQTPRHKVTEMGQEVTMRCQPILGHNTVFWYRQTMMQGLELLAYFRNRAPLDDSGMPKDRFSAEMPDATLATLKIQPSEPRDSAVYFCASGLTPRGLAGSSGANVLTFGAGSRLTVL.

The gene calls are TRBV5-6 and TRBJ2-2; D might be TRBD1 (5 bases). The CDR3 covers 14 residues. Germline CDR1 and CDR2: SGHDT and YYEEEE. V shed 4 bases and J shed 5 bases, with 12 bases lying between them. CDR3 residues: CASSVDISTGELFF. CDR3 coding DNA: TGTGCCAGCAGCGTGGACATTTCGACCGGGGAGCTGTTTTTT.

This clone has only a few counts. The rearrangement joins TRBV12-5 to TRBJ1-2, with D possibly TRBD1 on 5 matching bases. Trimming stripped 4 bases from V and 4 bases from J, with 7 bases between. Germline V gene data show CDR1 as LGHNT and CDR2 as FRNRAP. CDR3 length: 12 residues. CDR3 sequence: CASGWGGYGYTF. The CDR3 DNA reads as TGTGCTAGTGGTTGGGGGGGCTATGGCTACACCTTC.

V usage is TRBV19 and J usage is TRBJ2-7; weak D call: TRBD2 (5 bases). The CDR3 has 15 residues. Trimming took off 0 bases at V and 2 bases at J, with 11 bases between the two ends. Germline loops: CDR1 LNHDA, CDR2 SQIVND (reference sequence). CDR3 in DNA: TGTGCCAGTAGTATAGATACGGGATCCCCCTACGAGCAGTACTTC. Translated, it gives CASSIDTGSPYEQYF.